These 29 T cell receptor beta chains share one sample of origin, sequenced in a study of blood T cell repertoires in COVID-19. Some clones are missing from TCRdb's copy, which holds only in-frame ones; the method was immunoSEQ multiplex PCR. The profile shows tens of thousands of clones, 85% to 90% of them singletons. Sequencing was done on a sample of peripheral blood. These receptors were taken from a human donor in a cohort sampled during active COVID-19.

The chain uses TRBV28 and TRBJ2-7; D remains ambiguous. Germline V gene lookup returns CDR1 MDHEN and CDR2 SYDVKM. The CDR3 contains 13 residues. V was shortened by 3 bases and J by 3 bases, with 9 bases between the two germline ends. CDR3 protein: CASSFNSGYEQYF. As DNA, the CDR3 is TGTGCCAGCAGTTTTAACTCGGGCTACGAGCAGTACTTC.

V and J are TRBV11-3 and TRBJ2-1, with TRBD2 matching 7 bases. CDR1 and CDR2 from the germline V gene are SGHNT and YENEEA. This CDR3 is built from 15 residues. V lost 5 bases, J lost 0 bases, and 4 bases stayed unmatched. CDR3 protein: CASSLRGSSYNEQFF. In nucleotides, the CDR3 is TGTGCCAGCAGCCTGCGGGGGAGCTCCTACAATGAGCAGTTCTTC.

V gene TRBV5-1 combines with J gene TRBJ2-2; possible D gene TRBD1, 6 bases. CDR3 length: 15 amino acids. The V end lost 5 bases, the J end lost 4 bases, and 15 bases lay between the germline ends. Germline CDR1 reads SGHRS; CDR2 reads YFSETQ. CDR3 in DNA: TGCGCCAGCAGTTTACAGGGCGGTACCACCGGGGAGCTGTTTTTT. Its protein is CASSLQGGTTGELFF.

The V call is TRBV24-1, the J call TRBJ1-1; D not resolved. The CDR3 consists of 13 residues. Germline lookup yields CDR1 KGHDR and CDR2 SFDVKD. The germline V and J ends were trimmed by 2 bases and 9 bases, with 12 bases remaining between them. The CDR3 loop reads CATSDSGSIKAFF. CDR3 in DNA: TGTGCCACCAGTGATTCTGGTAGCATTAAAGCTTTCTTT.

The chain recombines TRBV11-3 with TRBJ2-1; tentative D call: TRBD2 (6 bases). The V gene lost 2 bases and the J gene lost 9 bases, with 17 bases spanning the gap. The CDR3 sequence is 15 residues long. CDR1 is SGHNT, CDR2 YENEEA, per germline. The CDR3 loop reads CASSLSASEWGEQFF. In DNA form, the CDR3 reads TGTGCCAGCAGCTTAAGCGCTAGCGAGTGGGGTGAGCAGTTCTTC.

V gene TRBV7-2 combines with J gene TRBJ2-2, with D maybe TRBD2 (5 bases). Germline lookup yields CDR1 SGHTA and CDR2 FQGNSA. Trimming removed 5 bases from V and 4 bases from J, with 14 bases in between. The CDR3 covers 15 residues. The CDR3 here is CASSQRSGITGELFF. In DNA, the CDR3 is TGTGCCAGCAGCCAGAGATCGGGAATCACCGGGGAGCTGTTTTTT.

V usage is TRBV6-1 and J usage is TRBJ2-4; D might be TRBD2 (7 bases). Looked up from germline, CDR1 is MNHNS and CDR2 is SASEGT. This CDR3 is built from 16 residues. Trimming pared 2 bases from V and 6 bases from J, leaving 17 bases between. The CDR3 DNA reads TGTGCCAGCAGTGAACGGGGAGTGGGAGGGGGAAACATTCAGTACTTC. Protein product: CASSERGVGGGNIQYF.

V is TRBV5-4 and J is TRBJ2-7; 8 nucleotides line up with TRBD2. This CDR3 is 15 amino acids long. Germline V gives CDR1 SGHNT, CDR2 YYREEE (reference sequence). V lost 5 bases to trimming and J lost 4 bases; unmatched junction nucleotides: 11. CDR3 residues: CASRKGPGLEYEQYF. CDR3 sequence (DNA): TGTGCCAGCAGGAAGGGACCGGGACTAGAATACGAGCAGTACTTC.

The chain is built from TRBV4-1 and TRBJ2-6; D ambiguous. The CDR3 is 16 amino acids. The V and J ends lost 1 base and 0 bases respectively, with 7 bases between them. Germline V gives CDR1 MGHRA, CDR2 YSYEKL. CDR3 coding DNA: TGCGCCAGCAGCCAAGGACGGAGCTCTGGGGCCAACGTCCTGACTTTC. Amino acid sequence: CASSQGRSSGANVLTF.

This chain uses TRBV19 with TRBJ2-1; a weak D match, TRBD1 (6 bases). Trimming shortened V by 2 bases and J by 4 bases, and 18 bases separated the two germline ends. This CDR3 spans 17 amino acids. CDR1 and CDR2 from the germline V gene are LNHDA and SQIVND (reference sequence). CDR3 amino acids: CASSISLGGVRYNEQFF. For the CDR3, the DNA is TGTGCCAGTAGTATATCCCTAGGGGGAGTAAGGTACAATGAGCAGTTCTTC.

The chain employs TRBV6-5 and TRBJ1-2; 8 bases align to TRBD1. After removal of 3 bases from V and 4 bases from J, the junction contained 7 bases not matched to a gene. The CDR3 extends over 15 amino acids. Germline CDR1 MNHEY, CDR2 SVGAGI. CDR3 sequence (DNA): TGTGCCAGCAGTTATAGAGGACAGGGTTCCTATGGCTACACCTTC. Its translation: CASSYRGQGSYGYTF.

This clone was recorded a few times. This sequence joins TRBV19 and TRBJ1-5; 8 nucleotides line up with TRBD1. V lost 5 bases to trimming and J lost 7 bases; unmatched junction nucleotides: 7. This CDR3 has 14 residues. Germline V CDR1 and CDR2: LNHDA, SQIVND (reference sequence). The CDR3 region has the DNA TGTGCCAGTAGTGTGACAGGGGCCGGGCAGCCCCAGCATTTT. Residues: CASSVTGAGQPQHF.

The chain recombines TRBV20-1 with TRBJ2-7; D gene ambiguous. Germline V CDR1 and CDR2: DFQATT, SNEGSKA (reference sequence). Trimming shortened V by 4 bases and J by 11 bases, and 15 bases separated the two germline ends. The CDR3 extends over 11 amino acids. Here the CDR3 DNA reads TGCAGTGCTAAGAAGACGGAAAGCGAGTACTTC. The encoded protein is CSAKKTESEYF.

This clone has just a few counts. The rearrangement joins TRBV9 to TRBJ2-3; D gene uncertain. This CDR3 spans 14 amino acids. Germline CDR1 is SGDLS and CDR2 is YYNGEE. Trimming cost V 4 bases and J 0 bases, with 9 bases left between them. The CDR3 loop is CASSLTRSTDTQYF. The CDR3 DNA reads TGTGCCAGCAGCCTGACTCGTAGCACAGATACGCAGTATTTT.

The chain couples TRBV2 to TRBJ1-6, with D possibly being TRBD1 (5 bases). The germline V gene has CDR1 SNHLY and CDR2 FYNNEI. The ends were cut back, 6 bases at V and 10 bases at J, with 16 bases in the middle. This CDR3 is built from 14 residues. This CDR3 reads CASRGRGEGSPLHF. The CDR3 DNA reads TGTGCCAGCAGGGGGCGGGGAGAGGGCTCACCCCTCCACTTT. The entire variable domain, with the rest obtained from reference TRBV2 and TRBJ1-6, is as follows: EPEVTQTPSHQVTQMGQEVILRCVPISNHLYFYWYRQILGQKVEFLVSFYNNEISEKSEIFDDQFSVERPDGSNFTLKIRSTKLEDSAMYFCASRGRGEGSPLHFGNGTRLTVT.

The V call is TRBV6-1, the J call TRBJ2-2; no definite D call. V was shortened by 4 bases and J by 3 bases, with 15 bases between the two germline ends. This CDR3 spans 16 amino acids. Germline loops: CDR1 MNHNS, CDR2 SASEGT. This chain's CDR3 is CASSGGRWVYTGELFF. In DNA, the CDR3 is TGTGCCAGCAGTGGAGGCCGGTGGGTCTACACCGGGGAGCTGTTTTTT.

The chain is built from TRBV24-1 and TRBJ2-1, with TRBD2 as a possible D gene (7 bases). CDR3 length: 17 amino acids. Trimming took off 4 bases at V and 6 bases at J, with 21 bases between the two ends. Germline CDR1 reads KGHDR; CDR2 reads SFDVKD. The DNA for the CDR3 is TGTGCCACCAGTGACCGGGCAGGCAGGGGAGGGGGCAATGAGCAGTTCTTC. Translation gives CATSDRAGRGGGNEQFF.

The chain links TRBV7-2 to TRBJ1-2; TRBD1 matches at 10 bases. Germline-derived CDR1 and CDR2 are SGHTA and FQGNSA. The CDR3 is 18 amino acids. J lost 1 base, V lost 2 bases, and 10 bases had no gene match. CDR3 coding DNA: TGTGCCAGCAGCTTAAGAATTATTGGGACAGGGGTTAACTATGGCTACACCTTC. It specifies CASSLRIIGTGVNYGYTF.

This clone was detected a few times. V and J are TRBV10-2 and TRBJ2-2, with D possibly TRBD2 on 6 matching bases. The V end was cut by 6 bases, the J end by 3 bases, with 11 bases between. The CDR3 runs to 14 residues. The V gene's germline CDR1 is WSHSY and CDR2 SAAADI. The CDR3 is CASSMEGYTGELFF. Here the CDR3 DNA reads TGCGCCAGCAGCATGGAGGGGTACACCGGGGAGCTGTTTTTT.

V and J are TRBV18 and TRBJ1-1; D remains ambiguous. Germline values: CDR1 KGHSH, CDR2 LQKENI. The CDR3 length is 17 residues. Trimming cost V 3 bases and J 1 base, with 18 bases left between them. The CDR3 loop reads CASSPSEGNSWNTEAFF. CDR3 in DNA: TGTGCCAGCTCACCTTCGGAGGGTAACAGTTGGAACACTGAAGCTTTCTTT.

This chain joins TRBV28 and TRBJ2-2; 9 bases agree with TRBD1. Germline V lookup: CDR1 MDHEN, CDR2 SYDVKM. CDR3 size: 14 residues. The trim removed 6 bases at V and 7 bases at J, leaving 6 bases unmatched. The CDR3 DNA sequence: TGTGCCAGCAGAACAGGGGGCTTGGGCGGGGAGCTGTTTTTT. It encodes CASRTGGLGGELFF.

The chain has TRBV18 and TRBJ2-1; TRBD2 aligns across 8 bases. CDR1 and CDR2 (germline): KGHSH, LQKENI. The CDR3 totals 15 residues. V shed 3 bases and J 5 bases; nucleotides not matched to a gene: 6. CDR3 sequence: CASSPGSGKNNEQFF. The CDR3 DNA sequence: TGTGCCAGCTCACCCGGTAGCGGGAAAAACAATGAGCAGTTCTTC. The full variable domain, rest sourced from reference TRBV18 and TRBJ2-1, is NAGVMQNPRHLVRRRGQEARLRCSPMKGHSHVYWYRQLPEEGLKFMVYLQKENIIDESGMPKERFSAEFPKEGPSILRIQQVVRGDSAAYFCASSPGSGKNNEQFFGPGTRLTVL.

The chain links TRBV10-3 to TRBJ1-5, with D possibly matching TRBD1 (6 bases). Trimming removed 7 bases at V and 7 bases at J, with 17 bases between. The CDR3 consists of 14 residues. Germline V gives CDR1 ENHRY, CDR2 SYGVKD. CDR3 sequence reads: CAINLGGLGQPQHF. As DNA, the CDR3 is TGTGCCATCAATTTGGGGGGGCTCGGGCAGCCCCAGCATTTT.

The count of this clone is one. CDR3 residues: CASSPLYSGGATDTQYF. CDR3 coding DNA: TGTGCCAGTAGCCCACTTTATAGCGGGGGCGCGACAGATACGCAGTATTTT. The chain recombines TRBV19 with TRBJ2-3, with 9 bases matching TRBD2. CDR1 and CDR2 (germline): LNHDA, SQIVND (reference sequence). V lost 6 bases and J lost 3; bases outside the gene matches: 13. This CDR3 is 17 amino acids long.

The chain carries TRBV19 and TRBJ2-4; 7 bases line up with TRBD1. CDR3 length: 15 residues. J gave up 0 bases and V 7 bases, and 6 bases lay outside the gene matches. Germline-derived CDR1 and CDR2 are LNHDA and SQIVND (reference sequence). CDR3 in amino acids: CASTQTGLAKNIQYF. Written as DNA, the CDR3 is TGTGCCAGTACCCAGACAGGGCTAGCCAAAAACATTCAGTACTTC.

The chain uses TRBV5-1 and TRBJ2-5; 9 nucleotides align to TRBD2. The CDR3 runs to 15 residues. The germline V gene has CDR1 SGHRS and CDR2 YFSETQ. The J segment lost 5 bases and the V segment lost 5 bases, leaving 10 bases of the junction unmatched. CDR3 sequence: CASSSGAGGGETQYF. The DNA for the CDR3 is TGCGCCAGCAGTTCCGGAGCGGGAGGTGGGGAGACCCAGTACTTC. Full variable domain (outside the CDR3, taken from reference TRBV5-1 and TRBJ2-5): KAGVTQTPRYLIKTRGQQVTLSCSPISGHRSVSWYQQTPGQGLQFLFEYFSETQRNKGNFPGRFSGRQFSNSRSEMNVSTLELGDSALYLCASSSGAGGGETQYFGPGTRLLVL.

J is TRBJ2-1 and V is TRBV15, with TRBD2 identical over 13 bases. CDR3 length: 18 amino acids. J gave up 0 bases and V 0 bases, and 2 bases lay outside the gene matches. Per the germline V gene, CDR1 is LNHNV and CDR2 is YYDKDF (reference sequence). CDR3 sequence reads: CATSREGLAGASYNEQFF. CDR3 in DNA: TGTGCCACCAGCAGAGAAGGACTAGCGGGGGCCTCCTACAATGAGCAGTTCTTC.

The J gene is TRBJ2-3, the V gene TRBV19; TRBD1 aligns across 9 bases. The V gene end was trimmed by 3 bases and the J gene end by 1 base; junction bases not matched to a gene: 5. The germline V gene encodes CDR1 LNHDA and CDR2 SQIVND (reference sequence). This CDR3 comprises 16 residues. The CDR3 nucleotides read TGTGCCAGTAGTATGGGGACAGGGATCCGCACAGATACGCAGTATTTT. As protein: CASSMGTGIRTDTQYF.

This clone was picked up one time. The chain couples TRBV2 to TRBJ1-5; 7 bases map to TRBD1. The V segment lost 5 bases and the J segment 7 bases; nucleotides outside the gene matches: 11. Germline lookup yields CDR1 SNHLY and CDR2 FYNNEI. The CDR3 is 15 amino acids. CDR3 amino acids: CASSRFRGLGQPQHF. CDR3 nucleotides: TGTGCCAGCAGTAGATTCAGGGGGTTGGGACAGCCCCAGCATTTT.